Below, 20 T cell receptor beta chains from the same sample are listed, as sequenced in a study of T cell responses to AZD1222 COVID-19 vaccine. Generated by immunoSEQ multiplex PCR, the TCRdb table keeps only in-frame clones and is missing some. Here the sample spans 85,000 to 100,000 clones, around 90% being singletons. This sample comprised peripheral blood, obtained on day 0 of AZD1222 vaccination. The source is an adult in good health.

The V call is TRBV7-2, the J call TRBJ1-2; 7 nucleotides line up with TRBD1. Losses at the gene ends were 4 bases for V and 0 bases for J; bases not matched to a gene: 11. Germline V gives CDR1 SGHTA, CDR2 FQGNSA. CDR3 length: 17 residues. The CDR3 DNA is TGTGCCAGCAGCTCTCCACCAGGACAGGCCGCTAACTATGGCTACACCTTC. Translation: CASSSPPGQAANYGYTF.

V is TRBV30 and J is TRBJ1-4; no reliable D call. This CDR3 is 14 amino acids long. V was clipped by 4 bases and J by 3 bases, with 12 bases between them. CDR1 and CDR2 from the germline V gene are GTSNPN and SVGIG (reference sequence). The CDR3 spells CAWNSGSPNEKLFF. DNA for the CDR3: TGTGCCTGGAATTCAGGCTCCCCTAATGAAAAACTGTTTTTT. The entire variable domain, with the rest obtained from reference TRBV30 and TRBJ1-4, is as follows: SQTIHQWPATLVQPVGSPLSLECTVEGTSNPNLYWYRQAAGRGLQLLFYSVGIGQISSEVPQNLSASRPQDRQFILSSKKLLLSDSGFYLCAWNSGSPNEKLFFGSGTQLSVL.

This clone is a singleton in its sample. This chain links TRBV10-3 with TRBJ2-4; a weak D match, TRBD2 (5 bases). V was pared by 0 bases and J by 10 bases, with 7 bases between. The germline V gene has CDR1 ENHRY and CDR2 SYGVKD. This CDR3 has 12 amino acids. CDR3: CAISESDSIQYF. CDR3 sequence (DNA): TGTGCCATCAGTGAGTCGGACTCGATTCAGTACTTC.

As DNA, the CDR3 is TGTGCCAGCAGCGTATTCCACGGGGGGGACACCGGGGAGCTGTTTTTT. It is translated as CASSVFHGGDTGELFF. The chain employs TRBV9 and TRBJ2-2; TRBD2 agrees at 8 bases. Germline CDR1 is SGDLS and CDR2 is YYNGEE. Trimming cost V 1 base and J 3 bases; bases outside gene matches: 5. The CDR3 runs 16 residues. The full variable domain, with the rest looked up from reference TRBV9 and TRBJ2-2, is DSGVTQTPKHLITATGQRVTLRCSPRSGDLSVYWYQQSLDQGLQFLIQYYNGEERAKGNILERFSAQQFPDLHSELNLSSLELGDSALYFCASSVFHGGDTGELFFGEGSRLTVL.

This chain uses TRBV21-1 with TRBJ1-6. TRBV21-1 is an annotated pseudogene. The CDR3 is 15 amino acids. DNA for the CDR3: TGTGCCAGCAGCAAATTCATGGAACCCAATTCACCCCTCCACTTT. Protein sequence: CASSKFMEPNSPLHF.

CDR3 bases: TGTGCCACCAGCAGAGCTTTTAGCGGCAGGGGTTTGAGGGGCTACACCTTC. Its protein product is CATSRAFSGRGLRGYTF. The chain has TRBV15 and TRBJ1-2; perhaps TRBD1 as D (6 bases). Germline values: CDR1 LNHNV, CDR2 YYDKDF (reference sequence). The CDR3 consists of 17 residues. V was trimmed by 1 base and J by 8 bases, leaving 23 bases between them.

The V gene is TRBV10-2, the J gene TRBJ1-1; D remains unclear. From germline, CDR1 is WSHSY and CDR2 SAAADI. The CDR3 is 12 residues long. The V and J ends lost 4 bases and 5 bases respectively, with 8 bases between them. CDR3 region: CASSGASTEAFF. CDR3 in DNA: TGCGCCAGCAGTGGGGCCAGTACTGAAGCTTTCTTT.

The rearrangement uses TRBV19 and TRBJ1-5; TRBD1 is a possible D gene (5 bases). CDR3 length: 15 residues. V lost 4 bases and J 4 bases, leaving 14 bases between the germline ends. Germline V CDR1 and CDR2: LNHDA, SQIVND (reference sequence). CDR3 in amino acids: CASSKTGWTNQPQHF. CDR3 DNA sequence: TGTGCCAGTAGTAAAACAGGTTGGACAAATCAGCCCCAGCATTTT.

The chain has TRBV5-6 and TRBJ2-7, with D possibly TRBD1 on 6 matching bases. CDR1 is SGHDT, CDR2 YYEEEE, per germline. The CDR3 spans 14 residues. V dropped 0 bases and J dropped 4 bases, with 11 bases sitting between them. CDR3 nucleotide sequence: TGTGCCAGCAGCTTGGGGACAGCCCTTTACGAGCAGTACTTC. Translation gives CASSLGTALYEQYF.

The chain's CDR3 is CASSLGLAGGHGTDTQYF. The CDR3 DNA reads as TGTGCCAGCAGTTTAGGGCTAGCGGGGGGGCACGGCACAGATACGCAGTATTTT. V usage is TRBV28 and J usage is TRBJ2-3, with TRBD2 identical over 12 bases. Germline V lookup: CDR1 MDHEN, CDR2 SYDVKM. Germline trimming cut 2 bases from V and 1 base from J; bases unmatched to any gene: 7. The CDR3 has 18 amino acids. Variable domain in full (rest from reference TRBV28 and TRBJ2-3): DVKVTQSSRYLVKRTGEKVFLECVQDMDHENMFWYRQDPGLGLRLIYFSYDVKMKEKGDIPEGYSVSREKKERFSLILESASTNQTSMYLCASSLGLAGGHGTDTQYFGPGTRLTVL.

The chain combines TRBV10-3 with TRBJ1-3; D is uncertain. The ends were cut back, 5 bases at V and 0 bases at J, with 11 bases in the middle. This CDR3 is 15 amino acids long. Germline V gene data show CDR1 as ENHRY and CDR2 as SYGVKD. The CDR3 sequence: CAISPFGGSGNTIYF. For the CDR3, the DNA is TGTGCCATCAGTCCCTTCGGAGGCTCTGGAAACACCATATATTTT.

The genes are TRBV18 and TRBJ2-2; perhaps TRBD2 as D (5 bases). Between the trimmed V and J ends, which lost 5 bases and 7 bases, there was a span of 11 bases. The germline CDR1 and CDR2 sequences are KGHSH and LQKENI. The CDR3 extends over 13 amino acids. CDR3 DNA sequence: TGTGCCAGCTCAGAGGGCCCCGTCGGGGAGCTGTTTTTT. It translates to CASSEGPVGELFF.

This chain links TRBV5-4 with TRBJ1-6, with a tentative D call TRBD1 (6 bases). The CDR3 length is 13 residues. Trimming took off 4 bases at V and 10 bases at J, with 12 bases between the two ends. Per germline, CDR1 SGHNT and CDR2 YYREEE (reference sequence). The CDR3 sequence: CASSRGFESPLHF. The CDR3 DNA sequence: TGTGCCAGCAGCAGGGGGTTTGAATCACCCCTCCACTTT.

V usage is TRBV19 and J usage is TRBJ1-2; D is uncertain. The germline V gene has CDR1 LNHDA and CDR2 SQIVND (reference sequence). V was clipped by 3 bases and J by 4 bases, with 12 bases between them. The CDR3 is made up of 14 amino acids. CDR3 in DNA: TGTGCCAGTAGTATTATGGCAGGCAGCTATGGCTACACCTTC. The encoded protein is CASSIMAGSYGYTF.

The chain carries TRBV6-2 or TRBV6-3 and TRBJ2-7; TRBD1 aligns across 8 bases. V lost 2 bases and J lost 1; bases outside the gene matches: 7. CDR3 size: 16 residues. Germline CDR1 and CDR2: MNHEY and SVGEGT. The CDR3 loop reads CASSYTWTGTSYEQYF. The CDR3 DNA is TGTGCCAGCAGTTACACCTGGACAGGGACTTCCTACGAGCAGTACTTC.

This rearrangement joins TRBV18 to TRBJ2-7; 8 bases align to TRBD1. The CDR3 loop spans 15 amino acids. The J segment lost 0 bases and the V segment lost 3 bases, leaving 4 bases of the junction unmatched. Germline CDR1 reads KGHSH; CDR2 reads LQKENI. The CDR3 DNA reads TGTGCCAGCTCACCCACGGGACAGGCCTCCTACGAGCAGTACTTC. It is translated as CASSPTGQASYEQYF.

This chain joins TRBV7-2 and TRBJ1-2; 9 bases agree with TRBD1. With 3 bases clipped from V and 6 bases from J, the junction kept 5 bases outside the gene matches. The germline V gene encodes CDR1 SGHTA and CDR2 FQGNSA. This CDR3 is built from 14 residues. CDR3 sequence: CASSFKDRGNGYTF. Here the CDR3 DNA reads TGTGCCAGCAGCTTCAAGGACAGGGGTAATGGCTACACCTTC.

This chain connects TRBV27 to TRBJ1-2, with TRBD1 matching over 7 bases. CDR1 and CDR2 (germline): MNHEY, SMNVEV (reference sequence). This CDR3 is built from 12 residues. The V gene end was trimmed by 5 bases and the J gene end by 8 bases; junction bases not matched to a gene: 5. The DNA for the CDR3 is TGTGCCAGCAGTACCCGGACAGGCGGCTACACCTTC. It codes for CASSTRTGGYTF.

The V and J genes are TRBV4-2 and TRBJ1-6; a possible D gene is TRBD1 (6 bases). CDR3 size: 16 residues. Deletions cut 1 base from V and 7 bases from J, with 14 bases between. Germline CDR1 is LGHNA and CDR2 is YNFKEQ. CDR3 residues: CASSQGGTSGNSPLHF. The CDR3 DNA sequence: TGTGCCAGCAGCCAAGGAGGGACATCTGGCAATTCACCCCTCCACTTT.

Points on this clone: In the same sample, other DNA sequences code for this CDR3. The chain links TRBV27 to TRBJ1-1, with D perhaps TRBD1 (6 bases). Trimming removed 2 bases at V and 4 bases at J, with 8 bases between. The germline V gene encodes CDR1 MNHEY and CDR2 SMNVEV (reference sequence). CDR3 length equals 13 residues. The CDR3 coding sequence is TGTGCCAGCAGTTTAGGGGGCGGCACTGAAGCTTTCTTT. Amino acid sequence: CASSLGGGTEAFF.